The clone carrying this T cell receptor beta chain was counted many times. What it binds is not known. These data originate in a study of T-cell reconstitution after alpha-beta-depleted transplantation in children. Study findings and constraints: T-cell numbers and diversity, one year after transplant, stemmed largely from T cells that were newly produced.

A library of TCRbeta sequences, prepared with unique molecular identifiers, was generated. TCRdb redid the calling of the PCR reads with MiXCR, one entry per CDR3 protein. The sample consists of 700,000 to 950,000 distinct CDR3 sequences, around 15% of them appearing once. The CDR3 contains 13 residues. Deletions cut 4 bases from V and 5 bases from J, with 11 bases between. This sequence originates from a male patient between 5 and 17 years old who had a stem cell transplant for acute lymphoblastic leukemia, so the T cells may come from the graft donor. This rearrangement joins TRBV12-3 or TRBV12-4 to TRBJ2-5; tentatively, D is TRBD1 (6 bases). The specimen was PBMCs, mostly from graft donor cells, collected 360 days after TCRalphabeta/CD19-depleted stem cell transplant. The CDR3 nucleotides are TGTGCCAGCAGTTCCAACAGGGATGAGACCCAGTACTTC. It translates to CASSSNRDETQYF.